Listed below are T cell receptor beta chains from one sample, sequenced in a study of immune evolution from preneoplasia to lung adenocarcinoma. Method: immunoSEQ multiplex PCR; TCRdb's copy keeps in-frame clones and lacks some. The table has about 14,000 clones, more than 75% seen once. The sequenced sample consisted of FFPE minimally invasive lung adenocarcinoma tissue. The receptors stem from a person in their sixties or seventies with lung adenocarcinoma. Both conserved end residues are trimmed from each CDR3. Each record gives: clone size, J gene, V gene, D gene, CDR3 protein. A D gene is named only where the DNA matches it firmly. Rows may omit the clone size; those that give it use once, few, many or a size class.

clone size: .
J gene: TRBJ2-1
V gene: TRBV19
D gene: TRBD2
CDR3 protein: ASSGLAGGMNEQF

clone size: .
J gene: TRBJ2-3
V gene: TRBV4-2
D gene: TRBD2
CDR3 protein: ASSQALAGGSTDTQY

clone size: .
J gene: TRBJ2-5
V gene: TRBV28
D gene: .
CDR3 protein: ATIEPGEETQY

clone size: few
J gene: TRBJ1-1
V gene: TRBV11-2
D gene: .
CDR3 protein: ASSLVGGTEAF

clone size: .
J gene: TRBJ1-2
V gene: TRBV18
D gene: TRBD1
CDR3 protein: ASSPRQGAKQGGYT

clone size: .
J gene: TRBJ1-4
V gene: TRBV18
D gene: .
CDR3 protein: ASSPGREKLF

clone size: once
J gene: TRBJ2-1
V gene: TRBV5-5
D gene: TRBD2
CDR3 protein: ASSKAGGLYNEQF

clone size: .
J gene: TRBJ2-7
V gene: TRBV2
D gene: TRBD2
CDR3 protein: ASSLTVEREGCEQY

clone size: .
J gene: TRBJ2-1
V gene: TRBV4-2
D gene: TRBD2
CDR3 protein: ASSHIGGGDNEQF

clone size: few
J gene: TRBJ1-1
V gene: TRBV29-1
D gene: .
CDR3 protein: SVPDGTEAF

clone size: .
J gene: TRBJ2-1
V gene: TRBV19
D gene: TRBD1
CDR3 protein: ASSDRGSYNEQF

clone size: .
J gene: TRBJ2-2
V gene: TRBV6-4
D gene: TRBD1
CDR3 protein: ASSDSGQHTGELF

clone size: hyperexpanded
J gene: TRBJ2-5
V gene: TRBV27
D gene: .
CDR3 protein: ASSPHTPRDPWY

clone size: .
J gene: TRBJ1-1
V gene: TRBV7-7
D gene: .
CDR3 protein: AIGRGTEAF

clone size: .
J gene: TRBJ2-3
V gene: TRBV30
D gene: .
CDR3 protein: AWSDFEGGYTQY

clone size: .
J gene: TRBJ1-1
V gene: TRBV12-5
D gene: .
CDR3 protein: ASGLVLGTRNTEAF

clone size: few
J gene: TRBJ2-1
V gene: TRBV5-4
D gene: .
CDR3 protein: ASSRAFGDNEQF

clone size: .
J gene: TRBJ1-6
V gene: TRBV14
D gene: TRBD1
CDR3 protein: ASRQGVYSPLH

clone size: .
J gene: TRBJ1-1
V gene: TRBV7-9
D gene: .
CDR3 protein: ASSTREINTEAF

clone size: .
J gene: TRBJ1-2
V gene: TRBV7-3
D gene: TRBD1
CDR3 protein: ASSLTLTGGEGYT

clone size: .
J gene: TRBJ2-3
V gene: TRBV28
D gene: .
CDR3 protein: ASSTLLWSRGTDTQY

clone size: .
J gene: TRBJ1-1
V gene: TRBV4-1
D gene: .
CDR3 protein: ASNRGGITEAF

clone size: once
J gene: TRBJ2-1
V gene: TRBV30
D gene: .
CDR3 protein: AWSETRAVYYNEQF

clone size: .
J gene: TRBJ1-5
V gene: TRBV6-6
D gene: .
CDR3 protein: AGAGPNQPQH

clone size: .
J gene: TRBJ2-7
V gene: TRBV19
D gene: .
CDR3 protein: ASSMYERSYEQY

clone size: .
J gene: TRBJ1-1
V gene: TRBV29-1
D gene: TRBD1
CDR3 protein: SVAGQMNTEAF

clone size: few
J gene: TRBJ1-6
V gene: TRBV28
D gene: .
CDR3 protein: ASTIFDNSPLH

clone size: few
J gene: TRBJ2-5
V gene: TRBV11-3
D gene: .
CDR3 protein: ASSPPGRQETQY

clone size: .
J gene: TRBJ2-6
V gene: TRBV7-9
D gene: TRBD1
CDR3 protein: ASSLGQGVRGANVLT

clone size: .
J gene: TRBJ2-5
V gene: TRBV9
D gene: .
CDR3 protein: ASSVSGNRETQY

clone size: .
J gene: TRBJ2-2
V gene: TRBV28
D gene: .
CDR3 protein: ASSELRRIANTGELF

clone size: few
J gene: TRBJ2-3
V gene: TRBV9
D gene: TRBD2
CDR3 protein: ASSSSGSLDTQY

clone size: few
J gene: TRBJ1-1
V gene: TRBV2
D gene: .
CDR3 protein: ASTLQGGGTEAF